This TCR beta chain was sequenced during a study of blood T cell repertoires in COVID-19. This clone has more than one count but fewer than ten. Method: immunoSEQ multiplex PCR; TCRdb's copy keeps in-frame clones and lacks some. The data contain about 150,000 clones, 79% of them singletons. This CDR3 has 13 amino acids. V dropped 6 bases and J dropped 6 bases, with 12 bases sitting between them. It was during active infection that Seattle patients were enrolled and then longitudinally followed. V and J are TRBV12-3 or TRBV12-4 and TRBJ1-5; weak D call: TRBD1 (6 bases). The sequenced material came from peripheral blood. The source of this sequence is a woman in her seventies with COVID-19, enrolled during active disease. CDR3 coding DNA: TGTGCCAGCAGCCCCGAACAGGGTCAGCCCCAGCATTTT. This translates into CASSPEQGQPQHF.